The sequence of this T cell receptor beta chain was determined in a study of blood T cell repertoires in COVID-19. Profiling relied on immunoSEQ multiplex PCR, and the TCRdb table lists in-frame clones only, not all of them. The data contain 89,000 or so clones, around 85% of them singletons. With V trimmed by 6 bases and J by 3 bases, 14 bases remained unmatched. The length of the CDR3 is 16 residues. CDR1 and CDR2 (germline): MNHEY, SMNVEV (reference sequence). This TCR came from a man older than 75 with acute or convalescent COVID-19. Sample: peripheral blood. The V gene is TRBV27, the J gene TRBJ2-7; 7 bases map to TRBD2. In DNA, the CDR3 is TGTGCCAGCAGCCGTCGGGGGAGCGGGGAGGACTACGAGCAGTACTTC. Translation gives CASSRRGSGEDYEQYF.